This T cell receptor beta chain stems from a study of shared clonotypes between healthy human individuals. Notes on the study in general: In general, naive subsets displayed greater estimated richness than memory subsets did.

This clone showed up just once. Its target is unknown. This CDR3 spans 11 amino acids. The V gene's germline CDR1 is MNHEY and CDR2 SMNVEV (reference sequence). V lost 6 bases, J lost 4 bases, and 6 bases lay in between. The assay was carried out at the deep level. Generated by immunoSEQ multiplex PCR, the TCRdb table keeps only in-frame clones and is missing some. In the table there are 500,000 or so clones, roughly 95% of which are singletons. Material for sequencing was naive CD4+ T cells sorted from blood. Subset specified: CD45RA+ positively selected. The chain joins TRBV27 to TRBJ1-2; D is ambiguous. The receptor comes from a woman younger than 45 in good health. The CDR3 spells CASSGSYGYTF. Written as DNA, the CDR3 is TGTGCCAGCAGCGGCAGCTATGGCTACACCTTC.